This passage covers 10 T cell receptor beta chains from one sample sequenced in a study of T cells in Graves' hyperthyroidism and ophthalmopathy. Amplified TCR beta CDR3 regions came from RNA transcripts. With the HTBI primer set, the TCR CDR3 went through a first round of RT-PCR. TCRdb processed the multiplex PCR reads anew with MiXCR; each CDR3 protein has one entry. The table includes about 700,000 distinct CDR3 sequences, 13% to 15% detected once. The sample was blood. Every receptor here comes from a young woman with Graves' hyperthyroidism.

This clonotype was detected many times. The rearrangement joins TRBV6-1 to TRBJ1-2; no definite D call. The V end lost 7 bases, the J end lost 0 bases, and 9 bases lay between the germline ends. CDR1 is MNHNS, CDR2 SASEGT, per germline. This CDR3 spans 13 amino acids. The CDR3 DNA reads as TGTGCCAGCACCGTCGATGCTAACTATGGCTACACCTTC. Its protein product is CASTVDANYGYTF.

At least ten counts were recorded for this clonotype. The rearrangement links TRBV2 to TRBJ2-3, with D perhaps TRBD2 (5 bases). The CDR3 runs to 16 residues. Per the germline V gene, CDR1 is SNHLY and CDR2 is FYNNEI. Trimming shortened V by 0 bases and J by 1 base, and 11 bases separated the two germline ends. The CDR3 region has the DNA TGTGCCAGCAGTGAAGCTCCGGGGTGGGGCACAGATACGCAGTATTTT. Protein product: CASSEAPGWGTDTQYF.

This clonotype was seen at least ten times. The chain links TRBV5-1 to TRBJ2-7, with unresolved D. The CDR3 contains 13 residues. Per germline, CDR1 SGHRS and CDR2 YFSETQ. Deletions cut 2 bases from V and 4 bases from J, with 10 bases between. The CDR3 here is CASSLRQEYEQYF. CDR3 coding DNA: TGCGCCAGCAGCTTAAGGCAGGAGTACGAGCAGTACTTC.

This clonotype was counted at least ten times. The gene calls are TRBV24-1 and TRBJ2-3; D is possibly TRBD1 or TRBD2 (5 bases each). V was clipped by 3 bases and J by 1 base, with 10 bases between them. Germline V gene lookup returns CDR1 KGHDR and CDR2 SFDVKD. This CDR3 has 15 amino acids. The CDR3 bases are TGTGCCACCAGTGATGATAGGGGACGCACAGATACGCAGTATTTT. It is translated as CATSDDRGRTDTQYF.

This chain joins TRBV11-2 and TRBJ2-3; no clear D. V lost 9 bases to trimming and J lost 2 bases, with 15 bases between them. CDR3 length: 14 amino acids. Germline CDR1 reads SGHAT; CDR2 reads FQNNGV. The DNA of the CDR3 is TGTGCCAGTAGTATGGTACACTTCACAGATACGCAGTATTTT. It encodes CASSMVHFTDTQYF.

Worth noting for this clonotype: Possible read error: a much larger clone is one base away. This chain uses TRBV2 with TRBJ1-5; 9 bases map to TRBD1. Germline V gene sequence: CDR1 SNHLY, CDR2 FYNNEI. CDR3 length: 15 residues. The CDR3 DNA follows: TGTGTCAGCAGTGAGACAGGGGGTGGGAATCAGCCCCAGCATTTT. Amino acids: CVSSETGGGNQPQHF.

This clonotype was counted many times. The CDR3 DNA sequence: TGTGCCAGCAGCTTGTGGGACCCGCGTAACACTGAAGCTTTCTTT. Residues: CASSLWDPRNTEAFF. This chain uses TRBV5-5 with TRBJ1-1, with D tentatively TRBD1 (5 bases). Trimming pared 1 base from V and 2 bases from J, leaving 12 bases between. Per germline, CDR1 SGHKS and CDR2 YYEKEE (reference sequence). The CDR3 totals 15 residues.

This clonotype was counted only a few times. The gene calls are TRBV6-5 and TRBJ2-1; 11 nucleotides agree with TRBD2. The germline V gene has CDR1 MNHEY and CDR2 SVGAGI. CDR3 length equals 16 residues. After removal of 0 bases from V and 7 bases from J, the junction contained 5 bases not matched to a gene. The CDR3 coding sequence is TGTGCCAGCAGTTACTCTCTAGCGGGAGGAGGTAATGAGCAGTTCTTC. Its translation: CASSYSLAGGGNEQFF.

In this sample, this clonotype turned up many times. This chain joins TRBV11-1 and TRBJ2-7; tentative D call: TRBD2 (5 bases). This CDR3 has 16 amino acids. CDR1 and CDR2 (germline): SGHAT, FQDESV (reference sequence). Deletions cut 5 bases from V and 0 bases from J, with 17 bases between. CDR3 sequence: CASSRAGLSSSYEQYF. The DNA for the CDR3 is TGTGCCAGCAGCCGGGCCGGACTTTCTAGCTCCTACGAGCAGTACTTC.

This chain connects TRBV6-1 to TRBJ2-5, with D tentatively TRBD1 (5 bases). With 2 bases removed from V and 5 bases from J, the gap between germline ends came to 15 bases. This CDR3 has 15 amino acids. CDR1 and CDR2 from the germline V gene are MNHNS and SASEGT. CDR3 sequence (DNA): TGTGCCAGCAGTGAATCCAAGGGCCCAGGGGAGACCCAGTACTTC. Residues: CASSESKGPGETQYF.